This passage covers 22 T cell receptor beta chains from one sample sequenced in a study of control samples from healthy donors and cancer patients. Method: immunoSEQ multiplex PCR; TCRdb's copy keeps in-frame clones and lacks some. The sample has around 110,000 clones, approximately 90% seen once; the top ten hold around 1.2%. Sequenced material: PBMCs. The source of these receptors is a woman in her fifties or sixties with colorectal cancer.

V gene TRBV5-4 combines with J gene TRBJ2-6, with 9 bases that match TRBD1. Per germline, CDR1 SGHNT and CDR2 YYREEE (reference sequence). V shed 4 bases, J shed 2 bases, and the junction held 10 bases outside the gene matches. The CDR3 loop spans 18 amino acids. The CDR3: CASSGAGTGFPGANVLTF. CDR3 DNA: TGTGCCAGCAGCGGAGCCGGGACAGGGTTTCCTGGGGCCAACGTCCTGACTTTC.

The CDR3 sequence: CASSSGQATNYGYTF. The CDR3 region has the DNA TGTGCCAGCAGCTCCGGACAGGCAACTAACTATGGCTACACCTTC. The chain is built from TRBV6-5 and TRBJ1-2; TRBD1 aligns across 7 bases. The V segment lost 6 bases and the J segment 0 bases; nucleotides outside the gene matches: 7. Germline values: CDR1 MNHEY, CDR2 SVGAGI. The CDR3 has 15 amino acids.

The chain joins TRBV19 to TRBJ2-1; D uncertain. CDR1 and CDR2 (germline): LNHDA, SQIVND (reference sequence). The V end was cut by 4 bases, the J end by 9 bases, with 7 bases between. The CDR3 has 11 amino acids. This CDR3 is CASSTVGEQFF. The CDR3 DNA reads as TGTGCCAGTAGTACGGTCGGTGAGCAGTTCTTC.

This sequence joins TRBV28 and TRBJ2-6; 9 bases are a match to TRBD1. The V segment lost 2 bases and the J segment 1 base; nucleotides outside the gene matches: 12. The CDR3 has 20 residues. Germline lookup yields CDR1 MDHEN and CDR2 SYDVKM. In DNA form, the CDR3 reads TGTGCCAGCAGTTTAACGGGACAGGGTTTTGTTACGTCTGGGGCCAACGTCCTGACTTTC. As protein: CASSLTGQGFVTSGANVLTF.

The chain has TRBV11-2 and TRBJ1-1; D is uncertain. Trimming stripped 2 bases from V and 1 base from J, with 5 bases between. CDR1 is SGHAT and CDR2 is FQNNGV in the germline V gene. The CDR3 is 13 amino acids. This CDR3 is CASSLNRNTEAFF. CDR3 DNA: TGTGCCAGCAGCTTAAATAGGAACACTGAAGCTTTCTTT.

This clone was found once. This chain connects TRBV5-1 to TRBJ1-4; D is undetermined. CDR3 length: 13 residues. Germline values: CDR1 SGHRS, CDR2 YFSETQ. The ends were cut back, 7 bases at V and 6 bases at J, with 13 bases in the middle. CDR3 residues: CASAPGSDEKLFF. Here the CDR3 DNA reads TGCGCCAGCGCCCCGGGCAGCGATGAAAAACTGTTTTTT.

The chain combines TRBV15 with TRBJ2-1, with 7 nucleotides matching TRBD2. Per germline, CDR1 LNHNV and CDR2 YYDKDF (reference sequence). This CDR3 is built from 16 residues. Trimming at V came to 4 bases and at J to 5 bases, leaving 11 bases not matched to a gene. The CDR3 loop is CATSILRDYKNNEQFF. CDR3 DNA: TGTGCCACCAGCATCCTCCGGGACTATAAGAACAATGAGCAGTTCTTC.

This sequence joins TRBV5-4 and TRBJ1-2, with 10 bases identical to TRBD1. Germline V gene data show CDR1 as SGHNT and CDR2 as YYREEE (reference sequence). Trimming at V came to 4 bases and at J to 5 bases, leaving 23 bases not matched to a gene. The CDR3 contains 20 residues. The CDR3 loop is CASSPEGARTGQGTGYGYTF. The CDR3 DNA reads TGTGCCAGCAGCCCCGAGGGTGCGCGGACGGGACAGGGGACGGGGTATGGCTACACCTTC.

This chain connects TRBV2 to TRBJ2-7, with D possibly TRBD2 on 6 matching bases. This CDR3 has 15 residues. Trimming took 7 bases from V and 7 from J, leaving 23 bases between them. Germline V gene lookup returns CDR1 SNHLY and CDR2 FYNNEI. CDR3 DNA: TGTGCCAGCAAGGAGGGGAGCGGGCCCCGGGGAGAGCAGTACTTC. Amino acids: CASKEGSGPRGEQYF.

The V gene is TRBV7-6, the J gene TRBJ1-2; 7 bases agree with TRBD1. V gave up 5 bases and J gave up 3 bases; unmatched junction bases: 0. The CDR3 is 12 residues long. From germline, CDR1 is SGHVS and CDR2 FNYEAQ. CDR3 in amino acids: CASSQGDYGYTF. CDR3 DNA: TGTGCCAGCAGCCAGGGGGACTATGGCTACACCTTC.

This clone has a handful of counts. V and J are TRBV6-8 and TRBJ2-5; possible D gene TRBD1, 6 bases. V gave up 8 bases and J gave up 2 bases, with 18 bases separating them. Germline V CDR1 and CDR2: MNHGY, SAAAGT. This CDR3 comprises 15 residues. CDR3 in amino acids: CASPRFGRGQETQYF. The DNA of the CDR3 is TGTGCCAGCCCTCGGTTTGGCAGGGGACAAGAGACCCAGTACTTC.

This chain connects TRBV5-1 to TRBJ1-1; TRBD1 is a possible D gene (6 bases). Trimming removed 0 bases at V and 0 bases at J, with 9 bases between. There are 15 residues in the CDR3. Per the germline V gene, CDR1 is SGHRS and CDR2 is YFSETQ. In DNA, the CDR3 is TGCGCCAGCAGCTTGGAAGGGGGGATGAACACTGAAGCTTTCTTT. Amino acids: CASSLEGGMNTEAFF. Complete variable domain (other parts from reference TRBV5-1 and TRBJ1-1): KAGVTQTPRYLIKTRGQQVTLSCSPISGHRSVSWYQQTPGQGLQFLFEYFSETQRNKGNFPGRFSGRQFSNSRSEMNVSTLELGDSALYLCASSLEGGMNTEAFFGQGTRLTVV.

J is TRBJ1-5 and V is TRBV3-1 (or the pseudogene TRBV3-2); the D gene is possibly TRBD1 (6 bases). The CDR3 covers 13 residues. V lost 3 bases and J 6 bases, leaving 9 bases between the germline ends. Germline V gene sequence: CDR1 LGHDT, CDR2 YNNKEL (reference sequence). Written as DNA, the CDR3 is TGTGCCAGCAGCCAGGGGGCAGTTCAGCCCCAGCATTTT. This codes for CASSQGAVQPQHF.

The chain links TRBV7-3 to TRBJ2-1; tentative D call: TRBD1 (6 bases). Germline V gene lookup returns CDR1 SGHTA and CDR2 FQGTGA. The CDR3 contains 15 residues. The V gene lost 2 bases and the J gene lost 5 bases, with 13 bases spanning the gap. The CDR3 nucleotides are TGTGCCAGCAGCTTATTCAGGGGTCCGGACAATGAGCAGTTCTTC. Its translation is CASSLFRGPDNEQFF.

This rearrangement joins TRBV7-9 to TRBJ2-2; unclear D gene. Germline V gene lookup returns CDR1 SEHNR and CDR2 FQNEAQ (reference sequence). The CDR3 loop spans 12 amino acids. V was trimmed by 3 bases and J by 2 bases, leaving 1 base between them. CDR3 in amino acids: CASSFNTGELFF. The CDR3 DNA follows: TGTGCCAGCAGCTTCAACACCGGGGAGCTGTTTTTT. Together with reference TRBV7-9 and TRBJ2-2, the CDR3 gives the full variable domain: DTGVSQNPRHKITKRGQNVTFRCDPISEHNRLYWYRQTLGQGPEFLTYFQNEAQLEKSRLLSDRFSAERPKGSFSTLEIQRTEQGDSAMYLCASSFNTGELFFGEGSRLTVL.

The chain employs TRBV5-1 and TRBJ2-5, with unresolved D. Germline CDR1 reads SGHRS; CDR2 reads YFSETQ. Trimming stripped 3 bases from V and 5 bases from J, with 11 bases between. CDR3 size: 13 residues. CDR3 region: CASSSWGIETQYF. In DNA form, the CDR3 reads TGCGCCAGCAGCTCTTGGGGTATTGAGACCCAGTACTTC.

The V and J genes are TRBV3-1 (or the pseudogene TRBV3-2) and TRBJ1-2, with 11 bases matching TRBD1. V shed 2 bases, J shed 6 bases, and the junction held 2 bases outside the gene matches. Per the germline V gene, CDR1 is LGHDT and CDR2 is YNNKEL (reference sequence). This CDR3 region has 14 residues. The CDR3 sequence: CASSQRDRGDGYTF. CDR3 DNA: TGTGCCAGCAGCCAACGGGACAGGGGGGATGGCTACACCTTC.

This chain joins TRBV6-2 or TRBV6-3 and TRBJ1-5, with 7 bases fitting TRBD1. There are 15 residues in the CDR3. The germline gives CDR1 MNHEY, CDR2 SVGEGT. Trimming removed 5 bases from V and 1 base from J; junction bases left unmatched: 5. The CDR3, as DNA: TGTGCCAGCAGTCAACCGGGACAGAGCAATCAGCCCCAGCATTTT. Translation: CASSQPGQSNQPQHF.

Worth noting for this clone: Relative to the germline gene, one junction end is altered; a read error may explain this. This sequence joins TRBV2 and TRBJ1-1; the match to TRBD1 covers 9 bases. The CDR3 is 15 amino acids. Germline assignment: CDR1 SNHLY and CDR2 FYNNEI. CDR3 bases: TGTGCCAGCACTGAAACAGGGGGCTCTGGAACTGAAGCTTTCTTT. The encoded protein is CASTETGGSGTEAFF.

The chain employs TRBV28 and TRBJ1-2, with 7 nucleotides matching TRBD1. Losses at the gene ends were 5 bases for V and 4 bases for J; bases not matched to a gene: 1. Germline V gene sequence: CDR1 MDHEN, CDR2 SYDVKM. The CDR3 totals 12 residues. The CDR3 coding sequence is TGTGCCAGCAGTGACAGGGTCTATGGCTACACCTTC. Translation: CASSDRVYGYTF.

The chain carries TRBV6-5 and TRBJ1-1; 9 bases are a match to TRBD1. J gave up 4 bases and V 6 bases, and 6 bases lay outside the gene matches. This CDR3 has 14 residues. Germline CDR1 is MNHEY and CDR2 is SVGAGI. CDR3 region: CASSNRGLGTEAFF. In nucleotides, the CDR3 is TGTGCCAGCAGCAACAGGGGGCTCGGCACTGAAGCTTTCTTT.

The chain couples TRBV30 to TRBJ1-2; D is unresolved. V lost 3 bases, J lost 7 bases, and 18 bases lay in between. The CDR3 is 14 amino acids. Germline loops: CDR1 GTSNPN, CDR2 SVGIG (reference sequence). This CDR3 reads CAWSASGFSGGYTF. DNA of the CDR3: TGTGCCTGGAGCGCCTCCGGGTTTTCCGGTGGCTACACCTTC.